The next 12 T cell receptor beta chains were all read from a single sample in a study of regulatory T cells in long-lasting Graves disease. For TCR beta, libraries came from iRepertoire HTBI primers and Arm-PCR of CDR3 regions. TCRdb called the multiplex PCR reads again in MiXCR, with one record for every CDR3 protein. This sample has 310,000 or so distinct CDR3 sequences; around 20% occur once, and the top ten carry around three fifths. Time point noted: persistent/refractory GD, antithyroid drugs over 5 years with positive TRAb. Extracted PBMC RNA gave rise to the TCR library. Sequenced material: peripheral blood mononuclear cells (PBMCs), taken when the disease was refractory, from a patient treated with antithyroid drugs. The receptors originated from a female donor with Graves disease.

This sequence joins TRBV15 and TRBJ1-2; 8 nucleotides match TRBD1. This CDR3 is built from 16 residues. CDR1 and CDR2 (germline): LNHNV, YYDKDF (reference sequence). The J segment lost 4 bases and the V segment lost 8 bases, leaving 15 bases of the junction unmatched. CDR3 protein: CATSDRGGLEFYGYTF. The CDR3 region has the DNA TGTGCCACCTCAGACAGGGGAGGGCTGGAGTTCTATGGCTACACCTTC.

This clonotype was observed many times. The chain recombines TRBV10-3 with TRBJ1-2, with a possible D match to TRBD1 (6 bases). The V end was cut by 6 bases, the J end by 4 bases, with 15 bases between. The CDR3 loop spans 14 amino acids. CDR1 ENHRY and CDR2 SYGVKD come from the germline V gene. CDR3 nucleotide sequence: TGTGCCATCAGGCGGGGGCAGGGACTCTATGGCTACACCTTC. Its protein product is CAIRRGQGLYGYTF.

The V and J genes are TRBV7-9 and TRBJ2-5; no reliable D call. The CDR3 extends over 14 amino acids. Trimming pared 2 bases from V and 0 bases from J, leaving 7 bases between. CDR1 is SEHNR, CDR2 FQNEAQ, per germline (reference sequence). CDR3 bases: TGTGCCAGCAGCTTAATCAGAAACCAAGAGACCCAGTACTTC. It encodes CASSLIRNQETQYF.

Ten or more counts support this clonotype. This CDR3 reads CASSYGREETQYF. The CDR3, as DNA: TGTGCCAGCAGTTACGGGAGGGAAGAGACCCAGTACTTC. The rearrangement links TRBV6-5 to TRBJ2-5, with 7 bases fitting TRBD2. V lost 2 bases to trimming and J lost 3 bases; unmatched junction nucleotides: 0. The germline V gene encodes CDR1 MNHEY and CDR2 SVGAGI. This CDR3 contains 13 residues.

The chain has TRBV4-2 and TRBJ2-3; 10 bases map to TRBD2. This CDR3 has 15 residues. Germline V gives CDR1 LGHNA, CDR2 YNFKEQ. V shed 2 bases, J shed 5 bases, and the junction held 4 bases outside the gene matches. As DNA, the CDR3 is TGTGCCAGCAGCCAACTCCCTAGCGGGGGAGATACGCAGTATTTT. This gives the protein CASSQLPSGGDTQYF.

This clonotype was seen a handful of times. The chain joins TRBV7-2 to TRBJ2-5, with TRBD1 matching over 12 bases. Germline V gene sequence: CDR1 SGHTA, CDR2 FQGNSA. V trimming: 2 bases; J trimming: 5 bases; junction bases outside the gene matches: 12. The CDR3 is 18 amino acids. CDR3 protein: CASSLSSLGTGGGETQYF. CDR3 nucleotides: TGTGCCAGCAGCTTATCTAGTTTAGGGACAGGGGGCGGGGAGACCCAGTACTTC.

This clonotype was detected ten times or more. The rearrangement uses TRBV6-1 and TRBJ2-2, with 9 bases identical to TRBD1. The V and J ends lost 7 bases and 4 bases, in that order; junction bases with no gene match: 4. In germline, CDR1 is MNHNS, CDR2 SASEGT. The CDR3 has 14 amino acids. CDR3 DNA: TGTGCCAGCAAGGGACAGGGTGGCACCGGGGAGCTGTTTTTT. This gives the protein CASKGQGGTGELFF.

This clonotype was observed a handful of times. V usage is TRBV18 and J usage is TRBJ1-6; D call uncertain. The CDR3 loop spans 14 amino acids. Germline values: CDR1 KGHSH, CDR2 LQKENI. The V end was cut by 3 bases, the J end by 10 bases, with 13 bases between. CDR3 residues: CASSPQDGGSPLHF. DNA of the CDR3: TGTGCCAGCTCACCCCAGGACGGCGGGTCACCCCTCCACTTT.

Notes on this clonotype: Possible read error: a much larger clone is one base away. This chain connects TRBV7-2 to TRBJ2-5; possible D gene TRBD1, 5 bases. The assigned J gene may be wrong: the sequence end matches TRBJ2-1 better. CDR1 is SGHTA, CDR2 FQGNSA, per germline. The CDR3 spans 17 residues. The CDR3 DNA reads as TGTGCCAGCAGCTTAGAGGGGTGGACAACGCCCTACAATAAGCAGTTCTTC. It translates to CASSLEGWTTPYNKQFF.

In this sample, this clonotype turned up once. The chain uses TRBV6-2 or TRBV6-3 and TRBJ2-5, with D tentatively TRBD2 (6 bases). CDR1 and CDR2 (germline): MNHEY, SVGEGT. V was trimmed by 5 bases and J by 5 bases, leaving 24 bases between them. CDR3 length: 17 amino acids. The CDR3 DNA reads TGTGCCAGCAGTCCCGAACCGGAGGGCCAGTTTTGGGAGACCCAGTACTTC. It encodes CASSPEPEGQFWETQYF.

This clonotype was observed many times. The chain links TRBV20-1 to TRBJ1-5, with D tentatively TRBD1 (6 bases). V was shortened by 3 bases and J by 3 bases, with 15 bases between the two germline ends. Per the germline V gene, CDR1 is DFQATT and CDR2 is SNEGSKA (reference sequence). This CDR3 spans 15 amino acids. Here the CDR3 DNA reads TGCAGTGCTAGTCAAGGGGGACGGTACAATCAGCCCCAGCATTTT. This sequence encodes CSASQGGRYNQPQHF.

This clonotype was detected only a few times. This chain links TRBV6-1 with TRBJ1-1; TRBD1 might be the D (5 bases). The CDR3 covers 14 residues. V dropped 7 bases and J dropped 4 bases, with 16 bases sitting between them. Germline V gene lookup returns CDR1 MNHNS and CDR2 SASEGT. DNA of the CDR3: TGTGCCAGCACTAAATTACAGGAGGGCACTGAAGCTTTCTTT. This encodes CASTKLQEGTEAFF.